This is a list of T cell receptor beta chains from one sample in a study of CD8 T cells in Susac syndrome. TCRdb called the immunoSEQ multiplex PCR reads again in MiXCR, with one record for every CDR3 protein. This table holds roughly 180,000 distinct CDR3 sequences, about 95% found once. What was sequenced was CD4+ T cells from PBMCs. These receptors were taken from a human donor in good health. CDR3s include the opening cysteine and the closing phenylalanine or tryptophan. D genes are given only for firm matches. Size values are once, few and many counts, or a class for expanded clones, and some rows have none.

abundance: -
d_gene: TRBD2
j_gene: TRBJ2-2
v_gene: TRBV20-1
CDR3nt: TGCAGTGCTCGATCAATCCTAGCGGGGAACACCGGGGAGCTGTTTTTT
CDR3aa: CSARSILAGNTGELFF

abundance: few
d_gene: TRBD2
j_gene: TRBJ2-7
v_gene: TRBV30
CDR3nt: TGTGCCTGGAGTGTGAGCGGGGAAGAGCAGTACTTC
CDR3aa: CAWSVSGEEQYF

abundance: -
d_gene: -
j_gene: TRBJ2-4
v_gene: TRBV28
CDR3nt: TGTGCCAGCAGGGACAGTTCCTCCGCTGGCAAAAACATTCAGTACTTC
CDR3aa: CASRDSSSAGKNIQYF

abundance: -
d_gene: TRBD1
j_gene: TRBJ2-3
v_gene: TRBV5-6
CDR3nt: TGTGCCAGCAGCAAGAGGACAGGGTGGCCAGATACGCAGTATTTT
CDR3aa: CASSKRTGWPDTQYF

abundance: -
d_gene: TRBD2
j_gene: TRBJ2-7
v_gene: TRBV20-1
CDR3nt: TGCAGTGCTAGGACTAGCCGATACGAGCAGTACTTC
CDR3aa: CSARTSRYEQYF

abundance: -
d_gene: -
j_gene: TRBJ2-6
v_gene: TRBV28
CDR3nt: TGTGTCAGCAGGGAAGCTGGGGCCAACGTCCTGATTTTC
CDR3aa: CVSREAGANVLIF

abundance: -
d_gene: TRBD2
j_gene: TRBJ2-5
v_gene: TRBV7-3
CDR3nt: TGTGCCAGCAGTCCCCGCGGGGGTAGGAGAGAGACCCAGTACTTC
CDR3aa: CASSPRGGRRETQYF

abundance: -
d_gene: -
j_gene: TRBJ2-1
v_gene: TRBV3-1
CDR3nt: TGTGCCAGCAGCCGGGACCACCCGGGGTTGAATGAGCAGTTCTTC
CDR3aa: CASSRDHPGLNEQFF

abundance: -
d_gene: -
j_gene: TRBJ2-5
v_gene: TRBV20-1
CDR3nt: TGCAGTGCTAGCAGGGGCCAAGAGACCCAGTACTTC
CDR3aa: CSASRGQETQYF

abundance: -
d_gene: TRBD2
j_gene: TRBJ2-1
v_gene: TRBV20-1
CDR3nt: TGCAGTGCCCCGGGGGGACTAGCGGATTACAATGAGCAGTTCTTC
CDR3aa: CSAPGGLADYNEQFF

abundance: -
d_gene: TRBD2
j_gene: TRBJ2-5
v_gene: TRBV2
CDR3nt: TGTGCCAGCCCTGCACTAAGCGGGAGGGCCTTGGAGACCCAGTACTTC
CDR3aa: CASPALSGRALETQYF

abundance: -
d_gene: -
j_gene: TRBJ1-2
v_gene: TRBV3-1
CDR3nt: TGTGCCAGCAGCCAAGACAGCTATGGCTACACCTTC
CDR3aa: CASSQDSYGYTF

abundance: -
d_gene: -
j_gene: TRBJ2-7
v_gene: TRBV20-1
CDR3nt: TGCAGTGCTGATTTGACCGGGACGTACGAGCAGTACTTC
CDR3aa: CSADLTGTYEQYF

abundance: -
d_gene: TRBD1
j_gene: TRBJ2-1
v_gene: TRBV18
CDR3nt: TGTGCCAGCTCACCCGGGACAGGGAGGCATGAGCAGTTCTTC
CDR3aa: CASSPGTGRHEQFF

abundance: -
d_gene: -
j_gene: TRBJ2-2
v_gene: TRBV7-9
CDR3nt: TGTGCCAGCAGGCCTCTTCAGGGGTACACCGGGGAGCTGTTTTTT
CDR3aa: CASRPLQGYTGELFF

abundance: -
d_gene: -
j_gene: TRBJ2-1
v_gene: TRBV7-3
CDR3nt: TGTGCCAGCAGCCTCGGACTCTCGGGAAATGAGCAGTTCTTC
CDR3aa: CASSLGLSGNEQFF

abundance: -
d_gene: -
j_gene: TRBJ2-7
v_gene: TRBV3-1
CDR3nt: TGTGCCAGCAGCTCACCAGGGGAAGTCCACGAGCAGTACTTC
CDR3aa: CASSSPGEVHEQYF

abundance: -
d_gene: -
j_gene: TRBJ2-5
v_gene: TRBV7-2
CDR3nt: TGTGCCAGCAGCTTATTCGAGGTACGGCAAGAGACCCAGTACTTC
CDR3aa: CASSLFEVRQETQYF

abundance: -
d_gene: -
j_gene: TRBJ2-7
v_gene: TRBV20-1
CDR3nt: TGCAGAGCCCGGGACGCCAGCTCCTACGAGCAGTACTTC
CDR3aa: CRARDASSYEQYF

abundance: -
d_gene: -
j_gene: TRBJ2-7
v_gene: TRBV20-1
CDR3nt: TGCAGTGCTCCGGACGGAAAAAGGAGCTCCTACGAGCAGTACTTC
CDR3aa: CSAPDGKRSSYEQYF

abundance: -
d_gene: -
j_gene: TRBJ2-7
v_gene: TRBV18
CDR3nt: TGTGCCAGCTCGACAAGTCGGGGCCCCTCCTACGAGCAGTACTTC
CDR3aa: CASSTSRGPSYEQYF

abundance: -
d_gene: -
j_gene: TRBJ2-7
v_gene: TRBV9
CDR3nt: TGTGCCAGCAGCGTAGCTCCCTTCTCCTACGAGCAGTACTTC
CDR3aa: CASSVAPFSYEQYF

abundance: -
d_gene: -
j_gene: TRBJ1-2
v_gene: TRBV7-2
CDR3nt: TGTGCCAGCAGCCCCCGTTGGGTGAACTATGGCTACACCTTC
CDR3aa: CASSPRWVNYGYTF

abundance: -
d_gene: -
j_gene: TRBJ1-2
v_gene: TRBV19
CDR3nt: TGTGCCAGTACCACCGGGACACTCATCTATGGCTACACCTTC
CDR3aa: CASTTGTLIYGYTF

abundance: -
d_gene: -
j_gene: TRBJ1-5
v_gene: TRBV20-1
CDR3nt: TGCAGCCGTGGGAGGAGCAATCAGCCCCAGCATTTT
CDR3aa: CSRGRSNQPQHF

abundance: -
d_gene: TRBD2
j_gene: TRBJ2-5
v_gene: TRBV20-1
CDR3nt: TGCAGTGCTAGGGCGACTAGCGGGATTCCTGAGACCCAGTACTTC
CDR3aa: CSARATSGIPETQYF

abundance: -
d_gene: -
j_gene: TRBJ2-7
v_gene: TRBV20-1
CDR3nt: TGCAGTGCCGGGGACCAGGGGGGCCTTTTCTACGAGCAGTACTTC
CDR3aa: CSAGDQGGLFYEQYF

abundance: -
d_gene: TRBD1
j_gene: TRBJ2-3
v_gene: TRBV9
CDR3nt: TGTGCCAGCAGCGTAGCACTGACAGGGGCAGATACGCAGTATTTT
CDR3aa: CASSVALTGADTQYF

abundance: -
d_gene: -
j_gene: TRBJ1-1
v_gene: TRBV29-1
CDR3nt: TGCAGCGTTGCCCTCTGGGAGGTCACTGAAGCTTTCTTT
CDR3aa: CSVALWEVTEAFF

abundance: -
d_gene: -
j_gene: TRBJ2-7
v_gene: TRBV30
CDR3nt: TGTGCCTGGAGTGCACTAATAGGGGAAGGGGAGCAGTACTTC
CDR3aa: CAWSALIGEGEQYF

abundance: -
d_gene: -
j_gene: TRBJ2-3
v_gene: TRBV20-1
CDR3nt: TGCAGTGCTAGAGCCGGGGCGCGAACAGATACGCAGTATTTT
CDR3aa: CSARAGARTDTQYF

abundance: -
d_gene: TRBD2
j_gene: TRBJ2-2
v_gene: TRBV20-1
CDR3nt: TGCAGTGCTTCGACTAGCGGGAGGTCGAACACCGGGGAGCTGTTTTTT
CDR3aa: CSASTSGRSNTGELFF

abundance: once
d_gene: -
j_gene: TRBJ1-5
v_gene: TRBV27
CDR3nt: TGTGCCAGCAGTGGGGACGGCTATAGCAATCAGCCCCAGCATTTT
CDR3aa: CASSGDGYSNQPQHF

abundance: few
d_gene: -
j_gene: TRBJ2-7
v_gene: TRBV14
CDR3nt: TGTGCCAGCAGCCATGGCTACGAGCAGTACTTC
CDR3aa: CASSHGYEQYF

abundance: once
d_gene: -
j_gene: TRBJ2-4
v_gene: TRBV5-4
CDR3nt: TGTGCCAGCAGCGATGGACAGCTAAAAAACATTCAGTACTTC
CDR3aa: CASSDGQLKNIQYF

abundance: -
d_gene: -
j_gene: TRBJ2-1
v_gene: TRBV5-1
CDR3nt: TGCGCCAGCAGCTTGCTTCCTCAGGCCTCCTACAATGAGCAGTTCTTC
CDR3aa: CASSLLPQASYNEQFF

abundance: -
d_gene: -
j_gene: TRBJ1-2
v_gene: TRBV12-3/TRBV12-4
CDR3nt: TGTGCCAGCAGTTTATACTATGGCTACACCTTC
CDR3aa: CASSLYYGYTF

abundance: -
d_gene: -
j_gene: TRBJ1-2
v_gene: TRBV7-9
CDR3nt: TGTGCCAGCAGCTTAGGGGTGACAGACCTATACTATGGCTACACCTTC
CDR3aa: CASSLGVTDLYYGYTF

abundance: once
d_gene: -
j_gene: TRBJ1-2
v_gene: TRBV28
CDR3nt: TGTGCCAGCAGTTTAGAGGCCTATGGCTACACCTTC
CDR3aa: CASSLEAYGYTF

abundance: -
d_gene: -
j_gene: TRBJ2-2
v_gene: TRBV4-2
CDR3nt: TGTGCCAGCAGCTACCTAATTCCGGGAACCTCGAACACCGGGGAGCTGTTTTTT
CDR3aa: CASSYLIPGTSNTGELFF

abundance: -
d_gene: -
j_gene: TRBJ2-2
v_gene: TRBV29-1
CDR3nt: TGCAGCGTTGGCGCGGGCACGAACACCGGGGAGCTGTTTTTT
CDR3aa: CSVGAGTNTGELFF

abundance: -
d_gene: TRBD2
j_gene: TRBJ2-1
v_gene: TRBV29-1
CDR3nt: TGCAGCGTTAAGGGACTAGCGGGAGGGAAGTACAATGAGCAGTTCTTC
CDR3aa: CSVKGLAGGKYNEQFF

abundance: -
d_gene: TRBD2
j_gene: TRBJ2-3
v_gene: TRBV30
CDR3nt: TGTGCCTGGAGTGATCCAGCGGGAGCCAGGACAGATACGCAGTATTTT
CDR3aa: CAWSDPAGARTDTQYF

abundance: -
d_gene: -
j_gene: TRBJ2-7
v_gene: TRBV27
CDR3nt: TGTGCCAGCAAAACGAAGAACCGCTACGAGCAGTACTTC
CDR3aa: CASKTKNRYEQYF

abundance: -
d_gene: -
j_gene: TRBJ2-3
v_gene: TRBV24-1
CDR3nt: TGTGCCACCAGTGGCCGCAGCACAGATACGCAGTATTTT
CDR3aa: CATSGRSTDTQYF

abundance: -
d_gene: TRBD2
j_gene: TRBJ2-1
v_gene: TRBV24-1
CDR3nt: TGTGCCACCAGTGAGGCCGGACTAGCGGGAGATAAGCAGTTCTTC
CDR3aa: CATSEAGLAGDKQFF

abundance: -
d_gene: -
j_gene: TRBJ1-1
v_gene: TRBV3-1
CDR3nt: TGTGCCAGCAGCTCAGCCTACAAGGGCACTGAAGCTTTCTTT
CDR3aa: CASSSAYKGTEAFF

abundance: -
d_gene: TRBD2
j_gene: TRBJ2-5
v_gene: TRBV7-9
CDR3nt: TGTGCCAGCAGCCAAAGCGGGGTCCAAGAGACCCAGTACTTC
CDR3aa: CASSQSGVQETQYF

abundance: -
d_gene: TRBD2
j_gene: TRBJ2-3
v_gene: TRBV7-2
CDR3nt: TGTGCCAGCAGCCAAACACTAGCGGGAGTGGTTACGCAGTATTTT
CDR3aa: CASSQTLAGVVTQYF